These 24 T cell receptor beta chains were sequenced from one sample in a study of shared clonotypes between healthy human individuals. Sequenced by immunoSEQ multiplex PCR; TCRdb stores in-frame clones only, minus some. The sample holds more than 400,000 clones, 81% seen once. The sequenced sample consisted of PBMCs. The receptors derive from a woman between 40 and 55 years old in good health. Some clones in this sample may be carry-over from other donors' samples.

The rearrangement uses TRBV7-2 and TRBJ2-7; 10 bases are a match to TRBD2. This CDR3 is built from 15 residues. The germline gives CDR1 SGHTA, CDR2 FQGNSA. V shed 0 bases and J 4 bases; nucleotides not matched to a gene: 3. The CDR3 DNA reads TGTGCCAGCAGCTTAGCCCTAGCGGGAGTATACGAGCAGTACTTC. Protein product: CASSLALAGVYEQYF.

Concerning this clone itself: Since a far larger clone is one base different, this is likely a read error. This chain connects TRBV7-9 to TRBJ2-5; D gene ambiguous. The germline gives CDR1 SEHNR, CDR2 FQNEAQ (reference sequence). The CDR3 has 13 residues. V shed 3 bases and J shed 4 bases, with 9 bases lying between them. CDR3 nucleotide sequence: TGTGCCAGCAGCTTGATGTTAATAGAGACCCAGTACTTC. It encodes CASSLMLIETQYF. Drawing the rest from reference TRBV7-9 and TRBJ2-5, the complete variable domain is DTGVSQNPRHKITKRGQNVTFRCDPISEHNRLYWYRQTLGQGPEFLTYFQNEAQLEKSRLLSDRFSAERPKGSFSTLEIQRTEQGDSAMYLCASSLMLIETQYFGPGTRLLVL.

The rearrangement links TRBV29-1 to TRBJ1-5, with D perhaps TRBD1 (6 bases). The CDR3 is 12 residues long. The V gene lost 6 bases and the J gene lost 3 bases, with 9 bases spanning the gap. The germline V gene has CDR1 SQVTM and CDR2 ANQGSEA. In DNA, the CDR3 is TGCAGCGTCGGACAGAACAATCAGCCCCAGCATTTT. Amino acid sequence: CSVGQNNQPQHF. Full variable domain (outside the CDR3, taken from reference TRBV29-1 and TRBJ1-5): SAVISQKPSRDICQRGTSLTIQCQVDSQVTMMFWYRQQPGQSLTLIATANQGSEATYESGFVIDKFPISRPNLTFSTLTVSNMSPEDSSIYLCSVGQNNQPQHFGDGTRLSIL.

The chain couples TRBV9 to TRBJ2-2; D is undetermined. Germline loops: CDR1 SGDLS, CDR2 YYNGEE. The CDR3 is 14 amino acids. Trimming took 0 bases from V and 5 from J, leaving 8 bases between them. The CDR3: CASSVATMTGELFF. In DNA, the CDR3 is TGTGCCAGCAGCGTAGCAACTATGACCGGGGAGCTGTTTTTT.

This clone showed up just a few times. The chain recombines TRBV15 with TRBJ1-3; D is uncertain. The CDR3 totals 16 residues. CDR1 and CDR2 from the germline V gene are LNHNV and YYDKDF (reference sequence). V shed 1 base and J shed 0 bases, with 10 bases lying between them. CDR3 DNA: TGTGCCACCAGCAGAGCCTTTCGGAGCTCTGGAAACACCATATATTTT. Translated: CATSRAFRSSGNTIYF.

This clone was counted many times. Within the sample, other DNA sequences also encode this same CDR3. V and J are TRBV27 and TRBJ2-5; 9 nucleotides agree with TRBD1. The CDR3 is 14 amino acids. After removal of 6 bases from V and 5 bases from J, the junction contained 7 bases not matched to a gene. Looked up from germline, CDR1 is MNHEY and CDR2 is SMNVEV (reference sequence). The CDR3 nucleotides read TGTGCCAGCAGGCCGACAGGGGGGTGGGAGACCCAGTACTTC. This sequence encodes CASRPTGGWETQYF.

In regard to this clone: A far larger clone differs by one base, so this is likely a read error. The V gene is TRBV7-2, the J gene TRBJ1-4; D possibly corresponds to TRBD1 (5 bases). CDR3 length: 15 amino acids. The V end was cut by 4 bases, the J end by 1 base, with 10 bases between. Germline V CDR1 and CDR2: SGHTA, FQGNSA. The CDR3 is CASSSGRETNEKLFF. CDR3 nucleotide sequence: TGTGCCAGCAGCTCAGGGAGGGAAACTAATGAAAAACTGTTTTTT.

This clone was seen more than once but under ten times. J is TRBJ2-6 and V is TRBV2, with no clear D. The CDR3 length is 14 residues. Trimming removed 6 bases from V and 1 base from J, with 7 bases in between. CDR1 is SNHLY and CDR2 is FYNNEI in the germline V gene. The CDR3 bases are TGTGCCAGCAGGGTGGTTTCTGGGGCCAACGTCCTGACTTTC. It encodes CASRVVSGANVLTF.

Notes on this clone: It is likely a read error, because the conserved phenylalanine at the end of the CDR3 is missing. The V and J genes are TRBV25-1 and TRBJ1-1; 7 bases align to TRBD1. J was trimmed by 1 base and V by 5 bases; bases with no gene match: 1. Per germline, CDR1 MGHDK and CDR2 SYGVNS. CDR3 length: 13 residues. CDR3 DNA: TGTGCCAGCAGTCACAGGGGGAACACTGAAGCTTTCATT. This codes for CASSHRGNTEAFI.

This chain joins TRBV19 and TRBJ1-4; the D gene is possibly TRBD1 (6 bases). This CDR3 is built from 14 residues. Germline-derived CDR1 and CDR2 are LNHDA and SQIVND (reference sequence). V shed 6 bases and J shed 2 bases, with 10 bases lying between them. CDR3 residues: CASSRQGTNEKLFF. Here the CDR3 DNA reads TGTGCCAGTAGCAGGCAGGGGACTAATGAAAAACTGTTTTTT.

This clone was counted a single time. Only one base separates this from a far larger clonotype, so it likely reflects a read error. The chain joins TRBV4-1 to TRBJ1-1; tentatively, D is TRBD1 (6 bases). The length of the CDR3 is 16 residues. V was trimmed by 1 base and J by 0 bases, leaving 12 bases between them. Germline V CDR1 and CDR2: MGHRA, YSYEKL. Here the CDR3 DNA reads TGCGCCAGCAGCCAAGGTCGGGGACAAATGAACACTGAAGCTTTCTTT. This codes for CASSQGRGQMNTEAFF.

This sequence joins TRBV2 and TRBJ1-2, with a possible D match to TRBD1 (6 bases). This CDR3 contains 19 residues. Looked up from germline, CDR1 is SNHLY and CDR2 is FYNNEI. V gave up 1 base and J gave up 5 bases, with 26 bases separating them. The CDR3 bases are TGTGCCAGCAGTGAAGGTTACCTCCGGGGGCCCTTAGTTACATATGGCTACACCTTC. Amino acids: CASSEGYLRGPLVTYGYTF.

This clone was counted only a few times. The gene calls are TRBV28 and TRBJ2-2; a weak D match, TRBD2 (6 bases). V shed 10 bases and J shed 6 bases, with 18 bases lying between them. Germline CDR1 and CDR2: MDHEN and SYDVKM. This CDR3 is 14 amino acids long. This CDR3 is CATLTSRWSGELFF. Here the CDR3 DNA reads TGTGCCACCTTGACTAGTCGTTGGTCCGGGGAGCTGTTTTTT. The full variable domain, rest sourced from reference TRBV28 and TRBJ2-2, is DVKVTQSSRYLVKRTGEKVFLECVQDMDHENMFWYRQDPGLGLRLIYFSYDVKMKEKGDIPEGYSVSREKKERFSLILESASTNQTSMYLCATLTSRWSGELFFGEGSRLTVL.

A few counts support this clone. The V and J genes are TRBV18 and TRBJ2-2; D is unclear. Per germline, CDR1 KGHSH and CDR2 LQKENI. This CDR3 has 14 amino acids. The ends were cut back, 2 bases at V and 1 base at J, with 5 bases in the middle. The CDR3 region is CASSPTLNTGELFF. In DNA form, the CDR3 reads TGTGCCAGCTCACCAACACTGAACACCGGGGAGCTGTTTTTT.

CDR3 sequence reads: CASSHGLAGAETQYF. CDR3 coding DNA: TGTGCCAGCAGCCACGGGCTAGCGGGAGCTGAGACCCAGTACTTC. The chain couples TRBV28 to TRBJ2-5, with 10 bases aligning to TRBD2. The CDR3 covers 15 residues. V lost 6 bases, J lost 5 bases, and 9 bases stayed unmatched. Germline assignment: CDR1 MDHEN and CDR2 SYDVKM.

As regards this clone: With a far larger clone one base away, a read error is the likely cause. V gene TRBV30 combines with J gene TRBJ1-4, with D hard to call. CDR3 length: 14 amino acids. CDR1 and CDR2 (germline): GTSNPN, SVGIG (reference sequence). The CDR3 region has the DNA TGTGCCTGGAGTGTACTACAGTCTAATGAAAAACTGTCTTTT. This gives the protein CAWSVLQSNEKLSF. Together with reference TRBV30 and TRBJ1-4, the CDR3 gives the full variable domain: SQTIHQWPATLVQPVGSPLSLECTVEGTSNPNLYWYRQAAGRGLQLLFYSVGIGQISSEVPQNLSASRPQDRQFILSSKKLLLSDSGFYLCAWSVLQSNEKLSFGSGTQLSVL.

Remarks on this clone: With only one base between it and a far larger clone, this is likely a read error. Other DNA sequences in the same sample also yield this CDR3. This chain links TRBV18 with TRBJ1-5; possible D gene TRBD1, 5 bases. The germline V gene has CDR1 KGHSH and CDR2 LQKENI. The CDR3 length is 13 residues. Trimming took off 1 base at V and 5 bases at J, with 6 bases between the two ends. CDR3 DNA sequence: TGTGCCAGCTCACCACGGGGGGATCAGCCCCAGCATTTT. Protein: CASSPRGDQPQHF.

CDR3 nucleotide sequence: TGCGCCAGCAGCTTGGATAGCCGGAGGGGGTACGAGCAGTACTTC. This translates into CASSLDSRRGYEQYF. V gene TRBV5-1 combines with J gene TRBJ2-7, with D perhaps being TRBD1 or TRBD2 (6 bases each). Trimming removed 0 bases at V and 4 bases at J, with 14 bases between. Germline assignment: CDR1 SGHRS and CDR2 YFSETQ. The CDR3 runs 15 residues.

The V call is TRBV29-1, the J call TRBJ2-3, with D tentatively TRBD2 (5 bases). Trimming stripped 7 bases from V and 3 bases from J, with 17 bases between. CDR1 is SQVTM and CDR2 is ANQGSEA in the germline V gene. The CDR3 totals 14 residues. The CDR3: CSAVLALGTDTQYF. The CDR3 DNA is TGCAGCGCCGTCCTAGCCTTAGGTACAGATACGCAGTATTTT.

This clone is a singleton in its sample. This chain uses TRBV11-2 with TRBJ2-7, with D tentatively TRBD2 (7 bases). V lost 0 bases to trimming and J lost 5 bases, with 26 bases between them. The CDR3 length is 19 residues. In germline, CDR1 is SGHAT, CDR2 FQNNGV. Written as DNA, the CDR3 is TGTGCCAGCAGCTTAGACCTACCCTTCGGGGGGCCCGGTGGGAACGAGCAGTACTTC. This codes for CASSLDLPFGGPGGNEQYF. The variable domain in full, completed from reference TRBV11-2 and TRBJ2-7, reads EAGVAQSPRYKIIEKRQSVAFWCNPISGHATLYWYQQILGQGPKLLIQFQNNGVVDDSQLPKDRFSAERLKGVDSTLKIQPAKLEDSAVYLCASSLDLPFGGPGGNEQYFGPGTRLTVT.

V usage is TRBV5-1 and J usage is TRBJ2-1; 10 nucleotides agree with TRBD2. The CDR3 totals 16 residues. Trimming at V came to 1 base and at J to 4 bases, leaving 5 bases not matched to a gene. From germline, CDR1 is SGHRS and CDR2 YFSETQ. The CDR3: CASSLQLAGRYNEQFF. CDR3 nucleotide sequence: TGCGCCAGCAGCTTGCAACTAGCGGGACGGTACAATGAGCAGTTCTTC. The complete variable domain, with remaining parts taken from reference TRBV5-1 and TRBJ2-1, reads KAGVTQTPRYLIKTRGQQVTLSCSPISGHRSVSWYQQTPGQGLQFLFEYFSETQRNKGNFPGRFSGRQFSNSRSEMNVSTLELGDSALYLCASSLQLAGRYNEQFFGPGTRLTVL.

In nucleotides, the CDR3 is TGTGCCAGCAGCGTACTAGCGGCCTCCTACAATGAGCAGTTCTTC. Its protein product is CASSVLAASYNEQFF. The chain has TRBV11-2 and TRBJ2-1; 8 bases fit TRBD2. After removal of 5 bases from V and 0 bases from J, the junction contained 3 bases not matched to a gene. This CDR3 spans 15 amino acids. CDR1 and CDR2 from the germline V gene are SGHAT and FQNNGV.

The gene calls are TRBV25-1 and TRBJ1-2, with D perhaps TRBD1 (6 bases). Germline CDR1 MGHDK, CDR2 SYGVNS. The V end lost 5 bases, the J end lost 5 bases, and 18 bases lay between the germline ends. This CDR3 comprises 15 residues. CDR3 residues: CASSLQGMGFYGYTF. DNA of the CDR3: TGTGCCAGCAGTTTACAGGGAATGGGCTTTTATGGCTACACCTTC.

This chain connects TRBV15 to TRBJ2-1; 7 bases agree with TRBD2. The CDR3 sequence is 16 residues long. J was trimmed by 5 bases and V by 1 base; bases with no gene match: 8. The germline V gene encodes CDR1 LNHNV and CDR2 YYDKDF (reference sequence). The CDR3 spells CATSRGAGAWNNEQFF. As DNA, the CDR3 is TGTGCCACCAGCAGAGGGGCGGGAGCGTGGAACAATGAGCAGTTCTTC.